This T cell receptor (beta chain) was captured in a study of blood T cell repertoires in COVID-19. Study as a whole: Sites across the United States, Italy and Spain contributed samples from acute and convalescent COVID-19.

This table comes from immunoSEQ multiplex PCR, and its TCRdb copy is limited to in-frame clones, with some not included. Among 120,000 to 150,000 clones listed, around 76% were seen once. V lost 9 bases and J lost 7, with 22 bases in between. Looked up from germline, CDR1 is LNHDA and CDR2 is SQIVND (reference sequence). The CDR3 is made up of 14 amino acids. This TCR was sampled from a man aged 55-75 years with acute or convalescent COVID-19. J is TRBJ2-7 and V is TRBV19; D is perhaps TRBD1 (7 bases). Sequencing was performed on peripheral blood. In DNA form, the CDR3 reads TGTGCCAGCCAGGGGGGCAGCCGGTGGGAAGAGCAGTACTTC. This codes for CASQGGSRWEEQYF. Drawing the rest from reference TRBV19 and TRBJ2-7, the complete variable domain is DGGITQSPKYLFRKEGQNVTLSCEQNLNHDAMYWYRQDPGQGLRLIYYSQIVNDFQKGDIAEGYSVSREKKESFPLTVTSAQKNPTAFYLCASQGGSRWEEQYFGPGTRLTVT.